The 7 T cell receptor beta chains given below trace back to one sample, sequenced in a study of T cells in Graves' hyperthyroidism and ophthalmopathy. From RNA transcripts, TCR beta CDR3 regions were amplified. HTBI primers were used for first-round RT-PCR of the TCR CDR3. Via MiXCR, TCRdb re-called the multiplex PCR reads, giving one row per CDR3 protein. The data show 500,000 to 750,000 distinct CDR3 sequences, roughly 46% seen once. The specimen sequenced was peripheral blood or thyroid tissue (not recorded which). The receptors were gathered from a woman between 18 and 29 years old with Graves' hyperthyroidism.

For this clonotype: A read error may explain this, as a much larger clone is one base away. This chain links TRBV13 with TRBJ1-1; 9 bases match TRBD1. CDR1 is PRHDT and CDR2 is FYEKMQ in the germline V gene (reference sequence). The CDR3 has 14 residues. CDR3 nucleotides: TGTGCCAGCAGCTTTGGGACAGGGAAGACTGAAGCTCTCTTT. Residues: CASSFGTGKTEALF. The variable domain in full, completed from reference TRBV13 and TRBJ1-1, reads AAGVIQSPRHLIKEKRETATLKCYPIPRHDTVYWYQQGPGQDPQFLISFYEKMQSDKGSIPDRFSAQQFSDYHSELNMSSLELGDSALYFCASSFGTGKTEALFGQGTRLTVV.

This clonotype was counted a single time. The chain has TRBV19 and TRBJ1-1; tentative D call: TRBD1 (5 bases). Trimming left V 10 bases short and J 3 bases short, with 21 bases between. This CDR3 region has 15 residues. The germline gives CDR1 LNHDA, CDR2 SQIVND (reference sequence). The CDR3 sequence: CATSFRGEGDTEAFF. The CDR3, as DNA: TGTGCCACCTCATTCCGGGGCGAAGGAGACACTGAAGCTTTCTTT.

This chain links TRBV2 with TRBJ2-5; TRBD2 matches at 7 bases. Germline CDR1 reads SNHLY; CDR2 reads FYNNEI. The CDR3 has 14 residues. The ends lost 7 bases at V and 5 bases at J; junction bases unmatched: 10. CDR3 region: CASITRGGSETQYF. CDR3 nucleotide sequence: TGTGCCAGCATTACGCGCGGGGGTAGTGAGACCCAGTACTTC.

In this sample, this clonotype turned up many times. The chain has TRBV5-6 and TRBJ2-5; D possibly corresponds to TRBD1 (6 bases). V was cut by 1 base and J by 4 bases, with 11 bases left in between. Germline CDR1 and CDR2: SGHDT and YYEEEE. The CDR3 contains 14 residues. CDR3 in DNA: TGTGCCAGCAGCTTGTTAAGAGGGGGAGAGACCCAGTACTTC. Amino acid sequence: CASSLLRGGETQYF.

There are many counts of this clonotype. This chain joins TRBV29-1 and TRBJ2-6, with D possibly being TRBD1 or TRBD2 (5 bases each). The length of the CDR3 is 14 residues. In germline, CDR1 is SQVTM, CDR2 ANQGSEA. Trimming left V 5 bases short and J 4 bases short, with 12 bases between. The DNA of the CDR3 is TGCAGCGTTCGTGAGGGGCTCGGGGCCAACGTCCTGACTTTC. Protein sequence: CSVREGLGANVLTF.

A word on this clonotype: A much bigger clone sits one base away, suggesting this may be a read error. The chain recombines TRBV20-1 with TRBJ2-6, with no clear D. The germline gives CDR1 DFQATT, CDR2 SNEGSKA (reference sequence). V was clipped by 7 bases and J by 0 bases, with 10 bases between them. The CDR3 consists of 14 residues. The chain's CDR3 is CSVYSISGANVLTF. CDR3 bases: TGCAGTGTTTATAGTATCTCTGGGGCCAACGTCCTGACTTTC.

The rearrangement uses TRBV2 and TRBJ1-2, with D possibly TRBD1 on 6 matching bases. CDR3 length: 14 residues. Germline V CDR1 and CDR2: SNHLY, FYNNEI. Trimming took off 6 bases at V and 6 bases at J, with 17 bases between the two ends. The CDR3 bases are TGTGCCAGCAGGTGGAGGGGGGAGGGCAATGGCTACACCTTC. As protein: CASRWRGEGNGYTF.